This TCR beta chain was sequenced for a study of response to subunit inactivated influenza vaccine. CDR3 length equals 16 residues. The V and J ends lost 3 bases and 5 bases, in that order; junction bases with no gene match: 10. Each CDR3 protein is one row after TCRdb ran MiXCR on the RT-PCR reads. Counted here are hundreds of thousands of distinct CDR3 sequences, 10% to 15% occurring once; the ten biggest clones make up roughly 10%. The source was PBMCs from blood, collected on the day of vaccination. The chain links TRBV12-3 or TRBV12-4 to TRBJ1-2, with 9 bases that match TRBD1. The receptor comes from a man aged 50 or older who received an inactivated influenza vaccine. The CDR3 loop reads CASSFSYRQGGYGYTF. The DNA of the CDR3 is TGTGCCAGCAGTTTCAGCTACCGACAGGGGGGATATGGCTACACCTTC.